The text below deals with one TCR beta chain. A junction end diverges from the germline sequence, so it may reflect a read error. The CDR3 is 16 residues long. Germline values: CDR1 SGHRS, CDR2 YFSETQ. Semi-nested PCR with Nested Universal Primer A followed constant-region reverse priming of full-length variable regions. A single record per CDR3 protein comes from TCRdb applying MiXCR to the 5' RACE reads. This table holds roughly 56,000 distinct CDR3 sequences, around 30% found once. Sequenced: tumor-infiltrating naive CD4+ T cells sorted from the breast tumor. Subset of the sample: naive CD4+ T cells, CD4+CD45RA+CD25-. The receptor comes from a female donor with breast cancer. V gene TRBV5-1 combines with J gene TRBJ2-1; 7 bases match TRBD2. The CDR3 is CASSPLPGTNYNERFF. CDR3 coding DNA: TGCGCCAGCAGCCCTCTTCCCGGGACTAACTACAATGAGCGGTTCTTC. Variable domain in full (rest from reference TRBV5-1 and TRBJ2-1): KAGVTQTPRYLIKTRGQQVTLSCSPISGHRSVSWYQQTPGQGLQFLFEYFSETQRNKGNFPGRFSGRQFSNSRSEMNVSTLELGDSALYLCASSPLPGTNYNERFFGPGTRLTVL.